This T cell receptor beta chain was profiled in a study of cytomegalovirus exposure and HLA in healthy donors. Study at large: Within the Caucasian-associated ancestry cluster were 81% of the roughly 400 genotyped donors. The study's findings and limits: Accurate prediction of HLA-A and HLA-B alleles (for most subjects) was reportedly achieved from TCR beta sequences. According to an earlier analysis, most TCR beta V segments yielded productive rearrangements about 90% or about 30% of the time.

Use of 60 Vbeta and 13 Jbeta primers characterized the PCR. TCRdb's copy holds only in-frame clones and misses some; the assay was immunoSEQ multiplex PCR. The data hold 100,000 to 150,000 clones, with around 71% observed a single time. A remark on this clone: The antigen remains undetermined. This same CDR3 is encoded by further DNA sequences in the sample.

The sample was PBMCs. The receptor was derived from a woman aged 60 to 75 in good health and CMV-seropositive.

The CDR3 sequence: CASSEAPNRGRSGYTF. CDR3 coding DNA: TGTGCCAGCAGTGAAGCGCCCAACAGGGGTAGGAGTGGTTACACCTTC. The V call is TRBV6-1, the J call TRBJ1-2; 7 nucleotides agree with TRBD1. Germline CDR1 reads MNHNS; CDR2 reads SASEGT. J gave up 11 bases and V 0 bases, and 15 bases lay outside the gene matches. CDR3 size: 16 residues.